The 23 T cell receptor beta chains reported below all come from one sample, sequenced in a study of T-cell reconstitution after alpha-beta-depleted transplantation in children. Unique molecular identifiers tagged the TCRbeta library. TCRdb recomputed calls from the PCR reads with MiXCR, one row per CDR3 protein. This repertoire shows about 600,000 distinct CDR3 sequences, 10% to 15% found once; its top ten account for around 2.2%. Sequenced here: PBMCs, mostly from graft donor cells, sampled 360 days after TCRalphabeta/CD19-depleted stem cell transplant. These receptors all come from a male patient under 18 who had a stem cell transplant for acute myeloid leukemia, so the T cells may come from the graft donor.

The chain uses TRBV14 and TRBJ2-7; possibly TRBD2 for D (5 bases). The V end lost 0 bases, the J end lost 5 bases, and 20 bases lay between the germline ends. Germline V gene lookup returns CDR1 SGHDN and CDR2 FVKESK. This CDR3 spans 17 amino acids. CDR3 DNA: TGTGCCAGCAGCCAAGACGTGGCGCGGGTTGGGCGACACGAGCAGTACTTC. Amino acid sequence: CASSQDVARVGRHEQYF.

The chain couples TRBV4-3 to TRBJ2-1, with TRBD1 matching 12 bases. CDR3 length: 19 amino acids. Germline CDR1 and CDR2: LGHNA and YSLEER. V trimming: 5 bases; J trimming: 6 bases; junction bases outside the gene matches: 17. CDR3 bases: TGCGCCAGCAGCGATATCGGGACAGGGGGCTACCTACACCGCAATGAGCAGTTCTTC. It yields the protein CASSDIGTGGYLHRNEQFF.

This clonotype was detected a few times. The chain combines TRBV20-1 with TRBJ2-7; D gene unclear. Deletions cut 3 bases from V and 1 base from J, with 4 bases between. Germline V lookup: CDR1 DFQATT, CDR2 SNEGSKA (reference sequence). The CDR3 runs 11 residues. The CDR3 loop is CSASLSYEQYF. The CDR3 nucleotides read TGCAGTGCTAGTTTATCCTACGAGCAGTACTTC.

This clonotype has only a few counts. The chain combines TRBV7-9 with TRBJ2-7, with TRBD2 matching 8 bases. The CDR3 is 15 residues long. The V gene's germline CDR1 is SEHNR and CDR2 FQNEAQ (reference sequence). V was clipped by 5 bases and J by 0 bases; unmatched bases: 6. The CDR3 nucleotides are TGTGCCAGCAGCCCCTTAGCGGGACCCTCCTACGAGCAGTACTTC. Protein: CASSPLAGPSYEQYF.

The gene calls are TRBV6-1 and TRBJ2-7; TRBD1 is a possible D gene (5 bases). This CDR3 has 15 residues. Germline lookup yields CDR1 MNHNS and CDR2 SASEGT. With 2 bases removed from V and 4 bases from J, the gap between germline ends came to 15 bases. CDR3 DNA sequence: TGTGCCAGCAGTGAAATCTGGGGCAGGCTTTACGAGCAGTACTTC. This encodes CASSEIWGRLYEQYF.

This clonotype occurred once. The chain links TRBV9 to TRBJ2-1, with 11 bases fitting TRBD2. With 3 bases clipped from V and 3 bases from J, the junction kept 5 bases outside the gene matches. Germline V gives CDR1 SGDLS, CDR2 YYNGEE. CDR3 length: 16 residues. CDR3 sequence reads: CASSEQGLADYNEQFF. CDR3 in DNA: TGTGCCAGCAGCGAGCAGGGACTAGCGGACTACAATGAGCAGTTCTTC. The variable domain in full, completed from reference TRBV9 and TRBJ2-1, reads DSGVTQTPKHLITATGQRVTLRCSPRSGDLSVYWYQQSLDQGLQFLIQYYNGEERAKGNILERFSAQQFPDLHSELNLSSLELGDSALYFCASSEQGLADYNEQFFGPGTRLTVL.

The chain uses TRBV25-1 and TRBJ2-4, with D possibly matching TRBD2 (5 bases). The germline V gene encodes CDR1 MGHDK and CDR2 SYGVNS. The CDR3 length is 14 residues. The V end lost 2 bases, the J end lost 5 bases, and 10 bases lay between the germline ends. The CDR3 protein is CASSELGSQNIQYF. In DNA, the CDR3 is TGTGCCAGCAGTGAACTAGGGAGTCAAAACATTCAGTACTTC.

The chain recombines TRBV14 with TRBJ1-1, with D hard to call. The CDR3 totals 15 residues. Per germline, CDR1 SGHDN and CDR2 FVKESK. Trimming cost V 1 base and J 5 bases, with 14 bases left between them. The CDR3 loop reads CASSQGWPPGTEAFF. CDR3 in DNA: TGTGCCAGCAGCCAAGGATGGCCCCCGGGGACTGAAGCTTTCTTT.

The chain uses TRBV23-1 and TRBJ2-5; 10 bases map to TRBD2. TRBV23-1 is sorted into the ORF group, with uncertain function. J gave up 10 bases and V 0 bases, and 14 bases lay outside the gene matches. This CDR3 spans 17 amino acids. Written as DNA, the CDR3 is TGCGCCAGCAGTCAATCTTTCCCTAGCGGGGGAGAGGAGGACCAGTACTTC. As protein: CASSQSFPSGGEEDQYF.

This sequence joins TRBV12-3 or TRBV12-4 and TRBJ1-1; D not resolved. The CDR3 covers 12 residues. Trimming removed 3 bases from V and 11 bases from J, with 13 bases in between. CDR3 DNA: TGTGCCAGCAGTTTGTCGGGCCTGGGGGCTTTCTTT. It yields the protein CASSLSGLGAFF.

The V gene is TRBV9, the J gene TRBJ2-7; TRBD2 matches 9 bases. V was pared by 3 bases and J by 1 base, with 8 bases of the junction left unmatched. Looked up from germline, CDR1 is SGDLS and CDR2 is YYNGEE. The CDR3 consists of 16 residues. CDR3 loop: CASSGQAGGGSYEQYF. The CDR3 DNA is TGTGCCAGCAGCGGACAAGCGGGAGGAGGATCCTACGAGCAGTACTTC.

The chain uses TRBV6-5 and TRBJ2-1; D may be TRBD1 or TRBD2 (5 bases each). Germline loops: CDR1 MNHEY, CDR2 SVGAGI. Trimming removed 0 bases from V and 2 bases from J, with 11 bases in between. This CDR3 comprises 16 residues. CDR3 sequence (DNA): TGTGCCAGCAGTTACTCGGGGCCCGGGGCCTACAATGAGCAGTTCTTC. It codes for CASSYSGPGAYNEQFF.

The chain links TRBV6-5 to TRBJ2-2; 9 nucleotides match TRBD1. V lost 0 bases, J lost 1 base, and 6 bases stayed unmatched. Per germline, CDR1 MNHEY and CDR2 SVGAGI. The CDR3 is 18 amino acids. The CDR3, as DNA: TGTGCCAGCAGTTACTCTACCACAGGGGGCCTGAACACCGGGGAGCTGTTTTTT. Protein sequence: CASSYSTTGGLNTGELFF.

The rearrangement joins TRBV6-6 to TRBJ2-5; D may be TRBD1 (7 bases). Trimming pared 10 bases from V and 5 bases from J, leaving 14 bases between. Germline CDR1 MNHNY, CDR2 SVGAGI (reference sequence). CDR3 length: 12 amino acids. CDR3 in DNA: TGTGCCACCGGACAGGCGGGGGAGACCCAGTACTTC. This gives the protein CATGQAGETQYF.

V gene TRBV12-3 or TRBV12-4 combines with J gene TRBJ2-7; no reliable D call. The V end lost 5 bases, the J end lost 2 bases, and 10 bases lay between the germline ends. The CDR3 runs 13 residues. The DNA of the CDR3 is TGTGCCAGCAGTCCGTCTGATCCCTACGAGCAGTACTTC. It specifies CASSPSDPYEQYF.

This chain connects TRBV18 to TRBJ2-5; maybe TRBD2 (6 bases). Germline loops: CDR1 KGHSH, CDR2 LQKENI. V dropped 1 base and J dropped 5 bases, with 14 bases sitting between them. The CDR3 has 15 amino acids. The CDR3, as DNA: TGTGCCAGCTCACCACTTAGCCTAGCGCGGGAGACCCAGTACTTC. Translating it yields CASSPLSLARETQYF.

This clonotype was counted many times. This sequence joins TRBV3-1 and TRBJ2-3, with D unclear. This CDR3 contains 11 residues. Germline lookup yields CDR1 LGHDT and CDR2 YNNKEL (reference sequence). Deletions cut 2 bases from V and 3 bases from J, with 0 bases between. The CDR3 nucleotides are TGTGCCAGCAGCCAAACAGATACGCAGTATTTT. Amino acids: CASSQTDTQYF.

The chain carries TRBV15 and TRBJ1-5, with a tentative D call TRBD1 (5 bases). This CDR3 is built from 17 residues. V gave up 0 bases and J gave up 5 bases, with 17 bases separating them. Germline CDR1 and CDR2: LNHNV and YYDKDF (reference sequence). CDR3 nucleotides: TGTGCCACCAGCAGAGATCGGGGGATCCCGGGAGATCAGCCCCAGCATTTT. Protein sequence: CATSRDRGIPGDQPQHF.

This CDR3 reads CASSARIHTGELFF. The CDR3 DNA follows: TGTGCCAGCAGTGCCCGCATTCACACCGGGGAGCTGTTTTTT. The chain recombines TRBV25-1 with TRBJ2-2; D is uncertain. The length of the CDR3 is 14 residues. Germline lookup yields CDR1 MGHDK and CDR2 SYGVNS. Trimming removed 4 bases from V and 3 bases from J, with 9 bases in between.

This clonotype came up many times. CDR3 region: CATSESFDRGNEQYF. Written as DNA, the CDR3 is TGTGCCACCAGTGAATCTTTTGACAGGGGAAACGAGCAGTACTTC. The rearrangement joins TRBV24-1 to TRBJ2-7, with 8 bases matching TRBD1. The CDR3 has 15 residues. V trimming: 4 bases; J trimming: 5 bases; junction bases outside the gene matches: 9. Germline V lookup: CDR1 KGHDR, CDR2 SFDVKD.

The gene calls are TRBV7-6 and TRBJ2-1, with D tentatively TRBD2 (6 bases). The ends were cut back, 5 bases at V and 7 bases at J, with 9 bases in the middle. Germline CDR1 is SGHVS and CDR2 is FNYEAQ. The CDR3 sequence is 12 residues long. The CDR3 loop is CASSHGGNEQFF. In nucleotides, the CDR3 is TGTGCCAGCAGCCATGGAGGGAATGAGCAGTTCTTC.

This clonotype was found many times. V gene TRBV7-8 combines with J gene TRBJ2-1, with 13 bases fitting TRBD2. Germline V gene data show CDR1 as SGHVS and CDR2 as FQNEAQ. The CDR3 has 15 amino acids. The V segment lost 5 bases and the J segment 9 bases; nucleotides outside the gene matches: 7. The CDR3 sequence is CASSPGLAGVFEQFF. The CDR3 DNA sequence: TGTGCCAGCAGCCCCGGACTAGCGGGAGTGTTTGAGCAGTTCTTC. Supplemented by reference TRBV7-8 and TRBJ2-1, the full variable domain reads GAGVSQSPRYKVAKRGQDVALRCDPISGHVSLFWYQQALGQGPEFLTYFQNEAQLDKSGLPSDRFFAERPEGSVSTLKIQRTQQEDSAVYLCASSPGLAGVFEQFFGPGTRLTVL.

There are a few counts of this clonotype. V is TRBV18 and J is TRBJ1-2; 10 bases match TRBD1. The CDR3 sequence is 16 residues long. The trim removed 2 bases at V and 7 bases at J, leaving 10 bases unmatched. CDR1 and CDR2 from the germline V gene are KGHSH and LQKENI. The CDR3 nucleotides are TGTGCCAGCTCACCATTGGGTTCGACAGGGGGCTTTGGCTACACCTTC. Translation gives CASSPLGSTGGFGYTF. Together with reference TRBV18 and TRBJ1-2, the CDR3 gives the full variable domain: NAGVMQNPRHLVRRRGQEARLRCSPMKGHSHVYWYRQLPEEGLKFMVYLQKENIIDESGMPKERFSAEFPKEGPSILRIQQVVRGDSAAYFCASSPLGSTGGFGYTFGSGTRLTVV.